This T cell receptor beta chain was found in a study of blood T cells in healthy people across ages. Study-wide results and limits: A roughly linear age-dependent decrease characterized TCR beta diversity per million T cells. Changes seen in expanded clonotypes were possibly confounded by donor CMV status left unknown.

Comment on this clonotype: What it recognizes is unknown.

With a J-beta primer mix and a sample-barcoded 5' primer, a second PCR ran roughly 7 to 11 cycles. A template-switch adaptor containing 12 random nucleotides labeled each cDNA molecule. TCRdb reprocessed the 5' RACE reads with MiXCR, giving one entry per CDR3 protein. The table shows approximately 690,000 distinct CDR3 sequences, with roughly 53% occurring only once. V gave up 3 bases and J gave up 0 bases, with 8 bases separating them. CDR3 size: 15 residues. Germline CDR1 is SGHAT and CDR2 is FQNNGV. This TCR came from a man aged 60 to 69 in good health. The chain combines TRBV11-2 with TRBJ2-2; D is possibly TRBD1 (5 bases). The sample consisted of blood. CDR3 amino acids: CASSFGQSNTGELFF. For the CDR3, the DNA is TGTGCCAGCAGCTTCGGACAATCGAACACCGGGGAGCTGTTTTTT.